Below are 21 T cell receptor beta chains sequenced from a single sample in a study of cytomegalovirus exposure and HLA in healthy donors. PCR used 60 Vbeta primers and 13 Jbeta primers. Assay: immunoSEQ multiplex PCR; the TCRdb copy retains only in-frame clones and omits some. This repertoire shows 85,000 to 120,000 clones, roughly 74% found once; its top ten account for 2.5%. Sequenced input: PBMCs. All receptors come from a man aged 35 to 55 in good health and CMV-seronegative.

This clone ranks as medium-sized. The chain has TRBV6-5 and TRBJ2-6; 9 bases map to TRBD1. This CDR3 is 16 amino acids long. CDR1 is MNHEY and CDR2 is SVGAGI in the germline V gene. The ends lost 4 bases at V and 0 bases at J; junction bases unmatched: 1. CDR3: CASSLTGGSGANVLTF. The CDR3 DNA sequence: TGTGCCAGCAGTTTGACAGGGGGCTCTGGGGCCAACGTCCTGACTTTC.

V and J are TRBV18 and TRBJ2-7; D is perhaps TRBD1 (6 bases). Trimming removed 2 bases at V and 0 bases at J, with 8 bases between. The germline gives CDR1 KGHSH, CDR2 LQKENI. There are 14 residues in the CDR3. The CDR3 region has the DNA TGTGCCAGCTCACCATCGGACAGCTCCTACGAGCAGTACTTC. It codes for CASSPSDSSYEQYF.

V gene TRBV4-1 combines with J gene TRBJ2-1; the D is unclear. Germline CDR1 is MGHRA and CDR2 is YSYEKL. The CDR3 length is 13 residues. V was trimmed by 1 base and J by 9 bases, leaving 10 bases between them. The CDR3 DNA follows: TGCGCCAGCAGCCAAGCTGCGTTGCGTGAGCAGTTCTTC. The encoded protein is CASSQAALREQFF.

Notes on this clone: At one of its ends the junction is not consistent with the germline gene, which may arise from a read error. The chain recombines TRBV7-9 with TRBJ2-1; D is possibly TRBD2 (5 bases). Looked up from germline, CDR1 is SEHNR and CDR2 is FQNEAQ (reference sequence). CDR3 length: 12 amino acids. DNA for the CDR3: TGTTCCAGCAGCGCACGGGGCAATGAGCAGTTCTTC. It yields the protein CSSSARGNEQFF.

This chain joins TRBV21-1 and TRBJ1-4; the D call of TRBD1 is as the table states it, not checked on the DNA. TRBV21-1 is flagged as a pseudogene. The CDR3 loop spans 15 amino acids. CDR3 bases: TGTGCCAGCAGCAAACCTCAGGGGGCTAGAGAAAAACTGTTTTTT. Protein product: CASSKPQGAREKLFF.

This clone showed up just once. The J gene is TRBJ2-2, the V gene TRBV9; D unclear. The V gene's germline CDR1 is SGDLS and CDR2 YYNGEE. The CDR3 is 13 amino acids. V was shortened by 2 bases and J by 7 bases, with 9 bases between the two germline ends. In DNA, the CDR3 is TGTGCCAGCAGCGTTTCAGGTGGCGGGGAGCTGTTTTTT. This sequence encodes CASSVSGGGELFF. The variable domain in full, completed from reference TRBV9 and TRBJ2-2, reads DSGVTQTPKHLITATGQRVTLRCSPRSGDLSVYWYQQSLDQGLQFLIQYYNGEERAKGNILERFSAQQFPDLHSELNLSSLELGDSALYFCASSVSGGGELFFGEGSRLTVL.

The chain recombines TRBV29-1 with TRBJ1-1, with 8 bases matching TRBD1. This CDR3 is 13 amino acids long. Germline V gene data show CDR1 as SQVTM and CDR2 as ANQGSEA. V gave up 5 bases and J gave up 3 bases; unmatched junction bases: 5. CDR3 bases: TGCAGCGTTAGGACAGGGTCGTACACTGAAGCTTTCTTT. It yields the protein CSVRTGSYTEAFF.

CDR3 protein: CASSSKIRQGTTDTQYF. In DNA form, the CDR3 reads TGTGCCAGCAGCTCCAAAATCCGACAGGGGACCACAGATACGCAGTATTTT. The rearrangement links TRBV11-2 to TRBJ2-3; 8 bases are shared with TRBD1. Germline assignment: CDR1 SGHAT and CDR2 FQNNGV. CDR3 length equals 17 residues. V lost 4 bases to trimming and J lost 2 bases; unmatched junction nucleotides: 11. Supplemented by reference TRBV11-2 and TRBJ2-3, the full variable domain reads EAGVAQSPRYKIIEKRQSVAFWCNPISGHATLYWYQQILGQGPKLLIQFQNNGVVDDSQLPKDRFSAERLKGVDSTLKIQPAKLEDSAVYLCASSSKIRQGTTDTQYFGPGTRLTVL.

The genes are TRBV7-2 and TRBJ2-3, with TRBD2 matching 7 bases. Losses at the gene ends were 4 bases for V and 4 bases for J; bases not matched to a gene: 5. Germline V gene data show CDR1 as SGHTA and CDR2 as FQGNSA. The CDR3 has 14 amino acids. The CDR3 DNA is TGTGCCAGCAGCTCGACTAGCATCGCAGATACGCAGTATTTT. Its translation: CASSSTSIADTQYF. The whole variable domain, filled in from reference TRBV7-2 and TRBJ2-3, reads GAGVSQSPSNKVTEKGKDVELRCDPISGHTALYWYRQSLGQGLEFLIYFQGNSAPDKSGLPSDRFSAERTGGSVSTLTIQRTQQEDSAVYLCASSSTSIADTQYFGPGTRLTVL.

This clone is a singleton in its sample. This chain links TRBV5-1 with TRBJ1-6, with 8 bases identical to TRBD1. CDR3 length: 16 amino acids. CDR1 is SGHRS, CDR2 YFSETQ, per germline. Trimming removed 4 bases from V and 7 bases from J; junction bases left unmatched: 10. The CDR3 DNA follows: TGCGCCAGCAGCACCGGACAGGGAGTTGGAAATTCACCCCTCCACTTT. Its translation is CASSTGQGVGNSPLHF.

The rearrangement links TRBV10-3 to TRBJ2-5, with 7 bases aligning to TRBD1. The end of the DNA aligns better with TRBJ2-7, so the J call may be wrong. There are 15 residues in the CDR3. CDR1 ENHRY and CDR2 SYGVKD come from the germline V gene. The CDR3 protein is CAISEPTGQPYEQYF. CDR3 DNA: TGTGCCATCAGTGAACCCACGGGACAGCCCTACGAGCAGTACTTC.

The rearrangement joins TRBV15 to TRBJ1-2, with D possibly being TRBD1 (6 bases). The CDR3 is made up of 12 amino acids. Trimming removed 3 bases at V and 4 bases at J, with 6 bases between. CDR1 LNHNV and CDR2 YYDKDF come from the germline V gene (reference sequence). The CDR3 DNA follows: TGTGCCACCAGCAGGGACAGCTATGGCTACACCTTC. This sequence encodes CATSRDSYGYTF.

V gene TRBV6-1 combines with J gene TRBJ1-1; possibly TRBD1 for D (6 bases). CDR1 MNHNS and CDR2 SASEGT come from the germline V gene. The CDR3 sequence is 14 residues long. Trimming pared 5 bases from V and 7 bases from J, leaving 17 bases between. The CDR3 region has the DNA TGTGCCAGCAGTCATACCGGACAGTCGCGTGAAGCTTTCTTT. Its protein product is CASSHTGQSREAFF.

In this sample, this clone turned up once. The chain recombines TRBV2 with TRBJ1-2, with D perhaps matching TRBD1 (6 bases). Germline V gene sequence: CDR1 SNHLY, CDR2 FYNNEI. The ends were cut back, 4 bases at V and 0 bases at J, with 9 bases in the middle. The CDR3 has 14 residues. CDR3 protein: CASSGDNANYGYTF. The DNA of the CDR3 is TGTGCCAGCAGTGGGGACAACGCTAACTATGGCTACACCTTC.

The chain couples TRBV7-8 to TRBJ1-4; no reliable D call. Trimming took off 1 base at V and 8 bases at J, with 8 bases between the two ends. This CDR3 comprises 13 residues. Looked up from germline, CDR1 is SGHVS and CDR2 is FQNEAQ. CDR3 protein: CASSLEAREKLFF. CDR3 DNA: TGTGCCAGCAGCTTAGAGGCGCGGGAAAAACTGTTTTTT. Supplemented by reference TRBV7-8 and TRBJ1-4, the full variable domain reads GAGVSQSPRYKVAKRGQDVALRCDPISGHVSLFWYQQALGQGPEFLTYFQNEAQLDKSGLPSDRFFAERPEGSVSTLKIQRTQQEDSAVYLCASSLEAREKLFFGSGTQLSVL.

The rearrangement links TRBV15 to TRBJ1-5, with TRBD1 as a possible D gene (6 bases). The CDR3 has 13 residues. Trimming cost V 6 bases and J 6 bases, with 12 bases left between them. Germline CDR1 is LNHNV and CDR2 is YYDKDF (reference sequence). The CDR3 coding sequence is TGTGCCACCAGTACAGGGTGGCTTCAGCCCCAGCATTTT. This gives the protein CATSTGWLQPQHF.

The CDR3 bases are TGCGCCAGCAGCCAAGGTGCATTACCGGAGAAACTGTTTTTT. Encoded protein: CASSQGALPEKLFF. This rearrangement joins TRBV4-1 to TRBJ1-4; no clear D. The CDR3 is 14 residues long. V lost 1 base and J lost 11, with 14 bases in between. Germline V lookup: CDR1 MGHRA, CDR2 YSYEKL.

V gene TRBV10-3 combines with J gene TRBJ2-3, with TRBD2 identical over 9 bases. The J segment lost 4 bases and the V segment lost 8 bases, leaving 7 bases of the junction unmatched. The length of the CDR3 is 14 residues. Per germline, CDR1 ENHRY and CDR2 SYGVKD. The CDR3 nucleotides read TGTGCCATCGGCCCGGGACTAGCCTCAGATACGCAGTATTTT. The encoded protein is CAIGPGLASDTQYF.

This clone occurred a few times. The CDR3 loop is CASSLGPTSEETQYF. The CDR3 DNA is TGCGCCAGCAGCCTGGGACCGACTAGCGAAGAGACCCAGTACTTC. The chain has TRBV5-1 and TRBJ2-5; 8 nucleotides match TRBD2. From germline, CDR1 is SGHRS and CDR2 YFSETQ. J was trimmed by 3 bases and V by 4 bases; bases with no gene match: 8. The CDR3 sequence is 15 residues long.

This rearrangement joins TRBV4-2 to TRBJ2-7; D possibly corresponds to TRBD2 (5 bases). V shed 0 bases and J shed 2 bases, with 11 bases lying between them. The CDR3 loop spans 15 amino acids. The germline gives CDR1 LGHNA, CDR2 YNFKEQ. CDR3 residues: CASSQDRRVTYEQYF. The DNA of the CDR3 is TGTGCCAGCAGCCAAGATAGGCGGGTAACCTACGAGCAGTACTTC.

The CDR3 here is CASSYSTGAGYTGELFF. The CDR3 region has the DNA TGTGCCAGCAGCTACTCTACAGGGGCAGGCTACACCGGGGAGCTGTTTTTT. The genes are TRBV5-5 and TRBJ2-2; 7 positions match TRBD1. The CDR3 has 17 residues. Germline V gene sequence: CDR1 SGHKS, CDR2 YYEKEE (reference sequence). The ends lost 3 bases at V and 3 bases at J; junction bases unmatched: 11.